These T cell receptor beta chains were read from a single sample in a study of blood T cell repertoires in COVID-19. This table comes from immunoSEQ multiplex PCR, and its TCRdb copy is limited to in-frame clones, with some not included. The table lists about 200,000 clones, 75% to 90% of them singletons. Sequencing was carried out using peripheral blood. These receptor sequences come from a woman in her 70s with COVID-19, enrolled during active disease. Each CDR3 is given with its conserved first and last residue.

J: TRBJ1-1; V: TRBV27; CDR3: CASSLQGAPVTEAFF
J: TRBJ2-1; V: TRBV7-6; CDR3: CASSLATGASYNEQFF
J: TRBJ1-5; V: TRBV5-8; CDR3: CASSPRDRGRRQPQHF
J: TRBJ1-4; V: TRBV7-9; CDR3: CASSLRPQDRINEKLFF
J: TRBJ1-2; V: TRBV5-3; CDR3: CARRQGPHYGYTF
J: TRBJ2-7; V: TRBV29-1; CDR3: CSVRDRTYEQYF
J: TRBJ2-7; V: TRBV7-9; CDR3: CASSLLENSYEQYF
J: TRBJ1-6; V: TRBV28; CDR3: CASSPDRGSWAPLHF
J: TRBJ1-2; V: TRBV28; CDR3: CASSLSTGVYGYTF
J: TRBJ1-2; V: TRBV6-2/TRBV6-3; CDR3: CASSFSQGSLYGYTF
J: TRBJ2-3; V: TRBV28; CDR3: CASTSPRAGVTDTQYF
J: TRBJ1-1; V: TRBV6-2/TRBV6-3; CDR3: CASSYSGQGRAFF
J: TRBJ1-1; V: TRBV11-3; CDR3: CASSRAGWNTEAFF
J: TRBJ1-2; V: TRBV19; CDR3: CASSILRTGVLNYGYTF
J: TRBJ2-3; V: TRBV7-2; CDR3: CASSLANTDTQYF
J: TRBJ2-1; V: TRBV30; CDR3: CAWSKGGFEQFF
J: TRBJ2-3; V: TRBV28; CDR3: CASSLSLVFNTQYF
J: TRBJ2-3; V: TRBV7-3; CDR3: CASSSASGPTDTQYF
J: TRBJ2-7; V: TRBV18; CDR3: CASSPGSPHYEQYF
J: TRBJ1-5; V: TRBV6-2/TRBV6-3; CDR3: CASSYGGGGNQPQHF
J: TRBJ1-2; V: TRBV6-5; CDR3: CASSYSRGTANGYTF
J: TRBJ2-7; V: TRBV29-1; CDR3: CSVARGHEQYF
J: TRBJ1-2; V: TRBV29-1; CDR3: CSANDPGTGGDYGYTF
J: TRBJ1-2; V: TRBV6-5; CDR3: CASSSLPTDRWYGYTF
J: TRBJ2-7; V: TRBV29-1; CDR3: CSVRLLGGEQYF
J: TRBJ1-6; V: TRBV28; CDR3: CASSLRELGGSPLHF
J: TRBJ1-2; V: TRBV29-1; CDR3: CSVEDLGTGRIHGYTF
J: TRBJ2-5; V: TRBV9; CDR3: CASSVGPLTQETQYF
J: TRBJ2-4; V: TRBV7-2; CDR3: CASSHSLGKNIQYF
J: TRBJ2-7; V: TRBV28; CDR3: CASTETSYEQYF
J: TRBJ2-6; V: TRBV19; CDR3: CASSSGTGGPSGANVLTF
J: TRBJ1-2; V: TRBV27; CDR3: CASSRRDRVSGYTF
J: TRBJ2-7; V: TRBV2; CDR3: CASKGAGEQYF
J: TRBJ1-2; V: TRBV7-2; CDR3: CASSPGVNYGYTF
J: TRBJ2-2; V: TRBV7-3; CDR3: CASSLTSGRTNTGELFF
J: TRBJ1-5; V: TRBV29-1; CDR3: CSVEGSPGQPQHF
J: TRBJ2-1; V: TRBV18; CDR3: CASSASSYNEQFF
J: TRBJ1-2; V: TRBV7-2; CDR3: CASSPGEYYGYTF
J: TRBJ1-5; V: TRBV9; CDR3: CASSVDGSYQPQHF
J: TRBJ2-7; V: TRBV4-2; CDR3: CASSQKSGAGGAYEQYF
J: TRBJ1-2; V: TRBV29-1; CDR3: CSVESSSGTGYGYTF
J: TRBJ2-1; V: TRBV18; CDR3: CASSPLSSGTPRGKNEQFF
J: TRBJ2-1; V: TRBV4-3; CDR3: CASSQDRSSGMKQFF
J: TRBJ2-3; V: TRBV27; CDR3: CASSLSPGSIGTQYF
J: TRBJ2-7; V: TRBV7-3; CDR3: CASSQDRGYEQYF
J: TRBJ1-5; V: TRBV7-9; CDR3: CASRGAENQPQHF
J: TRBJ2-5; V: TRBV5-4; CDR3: CASSSESWTVQETQYF